Below, 3 T cell receptor beta chains from the same sample are listed, as sequenced in a study of PD-L1 blockade in urothelial cancer. The table came from immunoSEQ multiplex PCR; TCRdb's copy has only in-frame clones and leaves some out. Among some 120,000 clones listed, around 84% were seen once. As to time point: pretreatment peripheral blood. Sequencing used PBMCs, obtained around atezolizumab (anti-PD-L1) treatment. The receptors originated from a man aged 50-60 years with urothelial cancer.

This clone was recorded only once. This rearrangement joins TRBV6-4 to TRBJ2-7; TRBD1 matches at 7 bases. Germline V gene sequence: CDR1 MRHNA, CDR2 SNTAGT. V lost 0 bases to trimming and J lost 4 bases; unmatched junction nucleotides: 18. This CDR3 comprises 19 residues. CDR3 DNA sequence: TGTGCCAGCAGTGACTCGAGGCTCGCCGACAGGGATGATTGGTACGAGCAGTACTTC. Translation gives CASSDSRLADRDDWYEQYF.

This chain links TRBV4-2 with TRBJ2-5; D is undetermined. V was pared by 3 bases and J by 5 bases, with 7 bases between. The CDR3 has 12 residues. Germline V gives CDR1 LGHNA, CDR2 YNFKEQ. In nucleotides, the CDR3 is TGTGCCAGCAGCCAGGCGAGGGAGACCCAGTACTTC. It encodes CASSQARETQYF.

This clone was seen just once. This chain uses TRBV7-2 with TRBJ2-7; TRBD1 matches at 9 bases. The CDR3 totals 14 residues. V lost 5 bases, J lost 5 bases, and 7 bases stayed unmatched. From germline, CDR1 is SGHTA and CDR2 FQGNSA. CDR3 bases: TGTGCCAGCAGCCTAGGACAGGGGCGGCACGAGCAGTACTTC. The encoded protein is CASSLGQGRHEQYF. Drawing the rest from reference TRBV7-2 and TRBJ2-7, the complete variable domain is GAGVSQSPSNKVTEKGKDVELRCDPISGHTALYWYRQSLGQGLEFLIYFQGNSAPDKSGLPSDRFSAERTGGSVSTLTIQRTQQEDSAVYLCASSLGQGRHEQYFGPGTRLTVT.